Shown below are 13 T cell receptor beta chains from a single sample sequenced in a study of T-cell reconstitution after alpha-beta-depleted transplantation in children (dated by TCRdb to 2016 to 2017). The treatment or condition label, as the study defines it: allogeneic hematopoietic cell transplantation with graft depleted of TCRalphabeta T cells and CD19 B cells. The library relied on PCR. Reads for this sample came from an Illumina HiSeq 2500. TCR libraries were prepared with molecular barcoding, using unique molecular identifiers to normalize TCRbeta repertoire quantification. TCRdb itself trimmed the public reads at Q25 with fastp, ran MiXCR and retained productive beta chains. Each entry is one CDR3 protein sequence, shown with its most common DNA and genes. The sample table holds approximately 230,000 distinct CDR3 sequences, of which roughly 25% were seen once. The top ten constitute roughly 5% of the sample.

Sequenced material: PBMCs, mostly from graft donor cells, taken 360 days after TCRalphabeta/CD19-depleted stem cell transplant. All receptors come from a female patient between 2 and 15 years old who had a stem cell transplant for congenital amegakaryocytic thrombocytopenia, so the T cells may come from the graft donor.

This clonotype was detected only a few times. The chain combines TRBV24-1 with TRBJ1-2, with 7 nucleotides matching TRBD1. The trim removed 3 bases at V and 6 bases at J, leaving 9 bases unmatched. In germline, CDR1 is KGHDR, CDR2 SFDVKD. CDR3 length equals 15 residues. CDR3 sequence reads: CATSDEGASVHGYTF. CDR3 nucleotides: TGTGCCACCAGTGATGAGGGGGCTTCCGTGCATGGCTACACCTTC.

This clonotype showed up many times. The gene calls are TRBV12-3 or TRBV12-4 and TRBJ2-7; TRBD1 matches at 7 bases. The length of the CDR3 is 14 residues. J gave up 0 bases and V 6 bases, and 5 bases lay outside the gene matches. DNA of the CDR3: TGTGCCAGCAGCTTACGACAGGGCTCCTACGAGCAGTACTTC. It yields the protein CASSLRQGSYEQYF.

J is TRBJ1-1 and V is TRBV27, with unresolved D. Trimming removed 2 bases from V and 3 bases from J, with 7 bases in between. Per germline, CDR1 MNHEY and CDR2 SMNVEV (reference sequence). The CDR3 is 13 amino acids. Here the CDR3 reads CASSLASYTEAFF. Written as DNA, the CDR3 is TGTGCCAGCAGTTTAGCCAGCTACACTGAAGCTTTCTTT.

The chain employs TRBV24-1 and TRBJ1-3; D uncertain. The CDR3 is 16 amino acids. Germline V gives CDR1 KGHDR, CDR2 SFDVKD. Trimming took 0 bases from V and 3 from J, leaving 11 bases between them. CDR3 residues: CATSDLARTFGNTIYF. In DNA, the CDR3 is TGTGCCACCAGTGATTTGGCGAGGACCTTTGGAAACACCATATATTTT.

The chain links TRBV12-3 or TRBV12-4 to TRBJ2-5; either TRBD1 or TRBD2 may supply D (5 bases each). The CDR3 covers 14 residues. Trimming removed 6 bases from V and 5 bases from J, with 16 bases in between. The CDR3 DNA reads TGTGCCAGCAGAGGGACGTCGACGGGGGAGACCCAGTACTTC. Translation: CASRGTSTGETQYF.

This clonotype was seen a handful of times. The chain couples TRBV20-1 to TRBJ1-1, with 7 bases fitting TRBD1. The V and J ends lost 3 bases and 1 base, in that order; junction bases with no gene match: 8. Germline CDR1 reads DFQATT; CDR2 reads SNEGSKA (reference sequence). The CDR3 is made up of 15 amino acids. CDR3 sequence reads: CSASSGGRGNTEAFF. The CDR3 bases are TGCAGTGCTAGTTCAGGGGGTAGGGGGAACACTGAAGCTTTCTTT.

This clonotype was seen a handful of times. This chain joins TRBV5-1 and TRBJ1-1; possible D gene TRBD1, 5 bases. Germline CDR1 reads SGHRS; CDR2 reads YFSETQ. The V end lost 1 base, the J end lost 5 bases, and 15 bases lay between the germline ends. This CDR3 has 15 amino acids. CDR3 region: CASSLTQGWRTEAFF. CDR3 nucleotides: TGCGCCAGCAGCTTGACTCAGGGCTGGCGGACTGAAGCTTTCTTT.

The chain combines TRBV3-1 with TRBJ1-6, with 8 bases fitting TRBD1. This CDR3 region has 14 residues. Germline trimming cut 4 bases from V and 9 bases from J; bases unmatched to any gene: 5. Per germline, CDR1 LGHDT and CDR2 YNNKEL (reference sequence). The CDR3 loop is CASSPGQGGSPLHF. The CDR3 DNA is TGTGCCAGCAGCCCCGGACAGGGAGGTTCACCCCTCCACTTT.

The table lists this clonotype with a few counts. This chain uses TRBV28 with TRBJ2-1, with 9 bases identical to TRBD1. Germline trimming cut 6 bases from V and 4 bases from J; bases unmatched to any gene: 13. The germline gives CDR1 MDHEN, CDR2 SYDVKM. The CDR3 runs 17 residues. CDR3 DNA: TGTGCCAGCAGGAGTAACCACAGGGGGCGGCCTTACAATGAGCAGTTCTTC. As protein: CASRSNHRGRPYNEQFF.

This clonotype was recorded a few times. CDR3 sequence: CASSPTSGSHEQYF. The CDR3 DNA reads TGTGCCAGCAGCCCCACTAGCGGGAGCCACGAGCAGTACTTC. The rearrangement uses TRBV5-5 and TRBJ2-7, with 11 bases aligning to TRBD2. V shed 4 bases, J shed 5 bases, and the junction held 5 bases outside the gene matches. Per the germline V gene, CDR1 is SGHKS and CDR2 is YYEKEE (reference sequence). CDR3 length equals 14 residues.

The V gene is TRBV4-3, the J gene TRBJ2-2; D is uncertain. Germline V lookup: CDR1 LGHNA, CDR2 YSLEER. Deletions cut 0 bases from V and 4 bases from J, with 9 bases between. This CDR3 comprises 15 residues. The CDR3, as DNA: TGCGCCAGCAGCCAAGATTCTTCAGCCACCGGGGAGCTGTTTTTT. It encodes CASSQDSSATGELFF.

The chain recombines TRBV3-1 with TRBJ2-1, with 9 nucleotides matching TRBD2. CDR3 length: 17 residues. Germline loops: CDR1 LGHDT, CDR2 YNNKEL (reference sequence). Losses at the gene ends were 5 bases for V and 10 bases for J; bases not matched to a gene: 18. CDR3 protein: CASSSRFELRGGWEQFF. The CDR3 coding sequence is TGTGCCAGCAGCTCCCGATTTGAATTGCGGGGGGGTTGGGAGCAGTTCTTC.

This clonotype was counted ten times or more. The gene calls are TRBV12-3 or TRBV12-4 and TRBJ1-3; tentative D call: TRBD1 (6 bases). V was trimmed by 6 bases and J by 0 bases, leaving 12 bases between them. The CDR3 length is 15 residues. CDR3 amino acids: CASRPQGYSGNTIYF. CDR3 nucleotide sequence: TGTGCCAGCAGACCACAGGGATACTCTGGAAACACCATATATTTT.